Following are 6 T cell receptor beta chains from one sample sequenced in a study of CD8 T cells in ankylosing spondylitis (dated by TCRdb to 2016 to 2017). Summary of the overall study and its limitations: A TCR beta motif of about eight highly homologous amino acid variants appeared characteristic of blood from ankylosing spondylitis patients.

These receptors' antigens are unknown. To prepare the library, 5' RACE was applied. Data came from an Illumina HiSeq 2500. The public reads were reprocessed in TCRdb via fastp at Q25 and MiXCR, keeping in-frame beta chains. Rows merge per CDR3 protein into single entries with the most common DNA and genes. This sample is represented by hundreds of thousands of distinct CDR3 sequences; roughly a quarter of them were singletons. About 0.9% of the sample is in the top ten clones. Sequencing input: blood, either unsorted or a sorted T cell fraction (not recorded which). Source of these receptors: a male donor with ankylosing spondylitis.

The V and J genes are TRBV5-1 and TRBJ2-7; 7 nucleotides agree with TRBD1. V was pared by 0 bases and J by 6 bases, with 6 bases of the junction left unmatched. CDR1 and CDR2 (germline): SGHRS, YFSETQ. The CDR3 loop spans 14 amino acids. CDR3 in DNA: TGCGCCAGCAGCTTGGGACAGGGAATAGGCGAGCAGTACGTC. It is translated as CASSLGQGIGEQYV.

The V call is TRBV25-1, the J call TRBJ2-5, with TRBD1 identical over 12 bases. The CDR3 runs 18 residues. Per the germline V gene, CDR1 is MGHDK and CDR2 is SYGVNS. J gave up 3 bases and V 3 bases, and 11 bases lay outside the gene matches. The CDR3 sequence is CASSDSGTGGGRKETQYF. The CDR3 DNA sequence: TGTGCCAGCAGTGATTCCGGGACAGGGGGCGGGAGAAAAGAGACCCAGTACTTC.

This clonotype was recorded many times. This chain links TRBV29-1 with TRBJ1-1; 8 bases are a match to TRBD1. The germline V gene has CDR1 SQVTM and CDR2 ANQGSEA. With V trimmed by 3 bases and J by 4 bases, 4 bases remained unmatched. CDR3 length: 13 amino acids. The CDR3 loop is CSVDQTGGTEAFF. CDR3 nucleotides: TGCAGCGTTGATCAAACAGGGGGCACTGAAGCTTTCTTT.

This clonotype was seen a handful of times. This chain links TRBV27 with TRBJ2-2; 7 bases line up with TRBD2. The CDR3 length is 16 residues. The V segment lost 2 bases and the J segment 3 bases; nucleotides outside the gene matches: 6. Per the germline V gene, CDR1 is MNHEY and CDR2 is SMNVEV (reference sequence). CDR3 residues: CASSLRGLHHTGELFF. The CDR3 nucleotides read TGTGCCAGCAGTTTAAGGGGACTACACCACACCGGGGAGCTGTTTTTT.

V is TRBV7-6 and J is TRBJ2-3; TRBD1 or TRBD2 may be the D gene (5 bases each). The CDR3 extends over 16 amino acids. Per the germline V gene, CDR1 is SGHVS and CDR2 is FNYEAQ. V shed 0 bases and J shed 3 bases, with 13 bases lying between them. CDR3 DNA: TGTGCCAGCAGCTTAGCGAGGCCAGAGGGGACAGATACGCAGTATTTT. Protein sequence: CASSLARPEGTDTQYF.

This clonotype was found a few times. The chain uses TRBV12-3 or TRBV12-4 and TRBJ2-1, with D unresolved. CDR3 length: 13 amino acids. V was clipped by 6 bases and J by 3 bases, with 9 bases between them. The CDR3 region is CASSPFFYNEQFF. The CDR3 coding sequence is TGTGCCAGCAGCCCGTTCTTCTACAATGAGCAGTTCTTC.